This T cell receptor beta chain stems from a study of T cells in Graves' hyperthyroidism and ophthalmopathy. This CDR3 region has 15 residues. Germline V lookup: CDR1 SGHKS, CDR2 YYEKEE (reference sequence). With 4 bases clipped from V and 10 bases from J, the junction kept 10 bases outside the gene matches. Hyperthyroidism in the patients, aged 18 to 65, was newly diagnosed and under 2 months in duration. From RNA transcripts, TCR beta CDR3 regions were amplified. A first-round RT-PCR of the TCR CDR3 used the HTBI primer set. Each CDR3 protein is one row after TCRdb ran MiXCR on the multiplex PCR reads. The data contain hundreds of thousands of distinct CDR3 sequences, less than 15% of them seen just once; the ten biggest clones take up less than 10%. Details on this clonotype: Its antigen is not identified.

Study-wide findings and caveats: Classification by a 13 V-J model distinguished ophthalmopathy from stable hyperthyroidism.

Sequencing was done on a sample of blood. This chain uses TRBV5-5 with TRBJ1-6; TRBD1 matches 8 bases. The receptor was derived from a woman under 30 with Graves' hyperthyroidism. This CDR3 is CASSLGGQATSPLHF. The CDR3 DNA follows: TGTGCCAGCAGCCTAGGGGGACAGGCGACATCACCCCTCCACTTT.